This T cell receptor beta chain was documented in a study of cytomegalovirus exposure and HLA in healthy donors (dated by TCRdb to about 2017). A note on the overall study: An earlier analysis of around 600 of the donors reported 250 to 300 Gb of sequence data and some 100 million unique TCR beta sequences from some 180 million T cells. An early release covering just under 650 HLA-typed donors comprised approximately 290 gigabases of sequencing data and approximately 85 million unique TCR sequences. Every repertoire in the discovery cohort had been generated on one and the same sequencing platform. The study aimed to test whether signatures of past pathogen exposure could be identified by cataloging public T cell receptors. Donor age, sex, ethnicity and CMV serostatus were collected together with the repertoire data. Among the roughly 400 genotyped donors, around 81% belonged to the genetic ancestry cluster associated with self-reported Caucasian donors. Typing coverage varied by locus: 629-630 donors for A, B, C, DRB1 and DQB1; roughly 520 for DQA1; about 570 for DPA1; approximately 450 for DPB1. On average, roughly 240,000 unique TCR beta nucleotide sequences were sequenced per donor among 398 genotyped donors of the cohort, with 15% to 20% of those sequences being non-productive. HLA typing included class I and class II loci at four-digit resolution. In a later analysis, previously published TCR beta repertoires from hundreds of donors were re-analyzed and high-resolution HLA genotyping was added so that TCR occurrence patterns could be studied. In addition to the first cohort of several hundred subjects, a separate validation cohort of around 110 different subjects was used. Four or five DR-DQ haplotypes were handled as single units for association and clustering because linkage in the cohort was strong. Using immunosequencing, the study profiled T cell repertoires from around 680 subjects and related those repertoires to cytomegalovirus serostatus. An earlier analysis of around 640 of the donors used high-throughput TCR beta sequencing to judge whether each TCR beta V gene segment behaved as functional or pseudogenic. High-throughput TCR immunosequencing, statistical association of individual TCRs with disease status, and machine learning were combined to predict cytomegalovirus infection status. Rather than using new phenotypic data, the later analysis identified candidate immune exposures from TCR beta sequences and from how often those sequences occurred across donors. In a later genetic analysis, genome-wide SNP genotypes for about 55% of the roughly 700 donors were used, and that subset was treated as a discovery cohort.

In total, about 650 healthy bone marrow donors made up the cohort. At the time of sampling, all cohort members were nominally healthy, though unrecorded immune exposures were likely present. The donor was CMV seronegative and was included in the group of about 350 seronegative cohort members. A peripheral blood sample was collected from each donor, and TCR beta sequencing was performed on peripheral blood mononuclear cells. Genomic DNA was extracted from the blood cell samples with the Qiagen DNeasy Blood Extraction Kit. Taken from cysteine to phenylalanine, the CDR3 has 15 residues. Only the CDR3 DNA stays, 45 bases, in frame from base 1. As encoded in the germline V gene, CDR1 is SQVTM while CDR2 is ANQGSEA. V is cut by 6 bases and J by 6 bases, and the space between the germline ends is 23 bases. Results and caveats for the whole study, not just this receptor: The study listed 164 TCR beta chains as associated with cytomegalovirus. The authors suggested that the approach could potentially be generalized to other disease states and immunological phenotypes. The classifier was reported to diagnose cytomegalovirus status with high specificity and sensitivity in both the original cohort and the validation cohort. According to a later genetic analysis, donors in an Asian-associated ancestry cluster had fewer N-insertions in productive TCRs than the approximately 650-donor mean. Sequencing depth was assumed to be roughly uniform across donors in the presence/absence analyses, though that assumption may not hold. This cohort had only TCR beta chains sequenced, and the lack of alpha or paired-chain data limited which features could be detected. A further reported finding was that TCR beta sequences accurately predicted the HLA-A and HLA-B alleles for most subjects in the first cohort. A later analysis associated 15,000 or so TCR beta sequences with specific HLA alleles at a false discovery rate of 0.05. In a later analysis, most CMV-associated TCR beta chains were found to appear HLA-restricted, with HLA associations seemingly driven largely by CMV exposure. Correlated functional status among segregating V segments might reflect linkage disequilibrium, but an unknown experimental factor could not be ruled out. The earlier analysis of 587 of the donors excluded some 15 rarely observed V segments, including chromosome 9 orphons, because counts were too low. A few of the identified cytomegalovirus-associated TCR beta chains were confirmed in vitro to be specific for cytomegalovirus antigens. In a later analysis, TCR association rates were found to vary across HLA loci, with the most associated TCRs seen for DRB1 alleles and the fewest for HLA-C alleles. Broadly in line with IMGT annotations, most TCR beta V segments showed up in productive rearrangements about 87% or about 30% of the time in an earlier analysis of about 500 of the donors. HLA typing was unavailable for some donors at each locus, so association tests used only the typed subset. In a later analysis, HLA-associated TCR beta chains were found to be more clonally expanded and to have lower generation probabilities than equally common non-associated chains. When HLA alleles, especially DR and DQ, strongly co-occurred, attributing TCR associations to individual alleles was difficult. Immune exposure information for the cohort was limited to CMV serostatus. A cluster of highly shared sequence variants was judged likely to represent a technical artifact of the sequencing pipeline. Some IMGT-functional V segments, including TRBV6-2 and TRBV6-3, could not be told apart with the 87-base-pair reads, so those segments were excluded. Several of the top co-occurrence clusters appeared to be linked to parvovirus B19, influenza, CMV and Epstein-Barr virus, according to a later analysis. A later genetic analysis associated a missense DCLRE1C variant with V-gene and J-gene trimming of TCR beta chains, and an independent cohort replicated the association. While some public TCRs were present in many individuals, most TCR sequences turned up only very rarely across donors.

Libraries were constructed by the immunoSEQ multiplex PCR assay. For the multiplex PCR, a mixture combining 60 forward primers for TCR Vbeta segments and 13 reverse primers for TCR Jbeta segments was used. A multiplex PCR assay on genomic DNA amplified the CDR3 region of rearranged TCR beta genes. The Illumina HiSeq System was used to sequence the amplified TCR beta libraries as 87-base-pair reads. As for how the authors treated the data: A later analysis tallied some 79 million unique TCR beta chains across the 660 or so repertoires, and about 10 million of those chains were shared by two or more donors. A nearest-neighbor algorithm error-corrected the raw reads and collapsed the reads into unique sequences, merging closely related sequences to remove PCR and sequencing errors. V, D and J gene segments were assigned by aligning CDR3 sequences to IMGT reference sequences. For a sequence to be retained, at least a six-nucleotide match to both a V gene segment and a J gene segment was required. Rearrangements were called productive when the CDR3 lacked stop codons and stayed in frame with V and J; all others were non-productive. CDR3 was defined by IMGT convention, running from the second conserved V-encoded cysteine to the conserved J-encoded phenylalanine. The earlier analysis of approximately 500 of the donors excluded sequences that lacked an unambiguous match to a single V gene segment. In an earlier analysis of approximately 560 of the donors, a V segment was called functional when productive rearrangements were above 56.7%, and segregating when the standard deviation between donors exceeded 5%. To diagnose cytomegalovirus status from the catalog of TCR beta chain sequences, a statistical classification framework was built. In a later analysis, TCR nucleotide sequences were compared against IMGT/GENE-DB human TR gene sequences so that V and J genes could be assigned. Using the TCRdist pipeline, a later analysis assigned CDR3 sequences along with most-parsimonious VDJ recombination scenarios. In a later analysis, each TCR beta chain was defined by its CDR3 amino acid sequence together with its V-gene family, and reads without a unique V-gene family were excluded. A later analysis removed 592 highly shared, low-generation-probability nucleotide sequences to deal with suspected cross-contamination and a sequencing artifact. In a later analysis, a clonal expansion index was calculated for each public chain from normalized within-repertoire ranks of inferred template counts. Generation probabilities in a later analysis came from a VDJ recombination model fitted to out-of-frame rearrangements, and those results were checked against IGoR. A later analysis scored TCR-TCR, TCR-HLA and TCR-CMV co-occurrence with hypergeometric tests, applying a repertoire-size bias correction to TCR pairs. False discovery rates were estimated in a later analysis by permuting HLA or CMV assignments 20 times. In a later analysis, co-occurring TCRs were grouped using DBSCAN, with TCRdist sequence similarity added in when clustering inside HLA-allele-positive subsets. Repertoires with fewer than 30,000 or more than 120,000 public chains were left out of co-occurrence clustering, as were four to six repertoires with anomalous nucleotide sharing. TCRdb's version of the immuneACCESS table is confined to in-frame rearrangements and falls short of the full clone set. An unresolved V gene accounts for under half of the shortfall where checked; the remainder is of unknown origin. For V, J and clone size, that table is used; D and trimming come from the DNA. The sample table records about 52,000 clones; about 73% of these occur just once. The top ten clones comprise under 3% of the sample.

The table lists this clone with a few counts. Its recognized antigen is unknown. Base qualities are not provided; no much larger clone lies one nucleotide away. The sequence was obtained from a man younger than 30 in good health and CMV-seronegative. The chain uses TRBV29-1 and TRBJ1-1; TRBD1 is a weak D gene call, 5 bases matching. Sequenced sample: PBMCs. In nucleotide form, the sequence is TGCAGCGTCGAACCGCCCGGGAGGGGCATGGCTGAAGCTTTCTTT. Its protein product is CSVEPPGRGMAEAFF.